The following is a T cell receptor (beta chain) sequence with its context. Its antigen is as yet unknown. V dropped 4 bases and J dropped 3; count of bases not matched to a gene: 2. Germline CDR1 LGHNA, CDR2 YSLEER. The CDR3 has 15 residues. These data originate in a study of identifying expanded T cells in peripheral blood. Broader study findings: Two-week clone count variance significantly increased as total template count grew.

Profiling relied on immunoSEQ multiplex PCR, and the TCRdb table lists in-frame clones only, not all of them. This sample has 95,000 to 100,000 clones, with around 88% found just once. Sequencing was performed on blood. This chain joins TRBV4-3 and TRBJ2-1; TRBD2 matches at 11 bases. This sequence originates from a person aged 18 to 75 in good health. This chain's CDR3 is CASSPTSGGYNEQFF. The DNA for the CDR3 is TGCGCCAGCAGCCCTACTAGCGGGGGCTACAATGAGCAGTTCTTC.